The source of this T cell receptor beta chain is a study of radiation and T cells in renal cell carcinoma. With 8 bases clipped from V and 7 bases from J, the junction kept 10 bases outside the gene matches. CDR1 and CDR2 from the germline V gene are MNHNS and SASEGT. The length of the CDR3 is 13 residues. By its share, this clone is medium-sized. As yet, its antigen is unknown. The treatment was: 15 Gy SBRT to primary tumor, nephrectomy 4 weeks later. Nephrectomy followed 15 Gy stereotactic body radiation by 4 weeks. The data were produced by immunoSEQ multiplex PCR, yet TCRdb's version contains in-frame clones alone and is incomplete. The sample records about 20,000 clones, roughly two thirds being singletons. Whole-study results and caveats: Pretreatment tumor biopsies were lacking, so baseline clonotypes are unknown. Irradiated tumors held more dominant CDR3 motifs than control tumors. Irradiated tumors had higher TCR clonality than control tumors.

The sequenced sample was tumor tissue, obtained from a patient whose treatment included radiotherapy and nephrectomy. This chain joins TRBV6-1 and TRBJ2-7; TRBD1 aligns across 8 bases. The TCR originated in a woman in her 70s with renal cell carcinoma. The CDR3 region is CASGYQGAGEQYF. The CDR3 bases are TGTGCCAGCGGCTACCAGGGGGCGGGTGAGCAGTACTTC.